This record looks at one T cell receptor beta chain sequence and its context. Its specificity is unknown. TCRdb re-derived calls from the 5' RACE reads in MiXCR, one entry per CDR3 protein. Of about 550,000 distinct CDR3 sequences in the sample, 19% are singletons; the top ten hold roughly an eighth. The data stem from a study of T cells after yellow fever vaccination. Study-wide results and limits: A weaker secondary response peaked on day 5, the primary on day 15. Among primary-vaccination clones, most reappeared after the booster, at approximately 96% for CD4 and roughly 88% for CD8.

The germline V gene encodes CDR1 SGDLS and CDR2 YYNGEE. This CDR3 is 12 amino acids long. V was pared by 5 bases and J by 4 bases, with 9 bases between. The sample here was PBMCs, taken 15 days after the yellow fever booster vaccination. This chain joins TRBV9 and TRBJ1-2; D is undetermined. This sequence originates from a young man who received the YFV17D yellow fever vaccine. CDR3 in amino acids: CASSPTRYGYTF. The CDR3 DNA is TGTGCCAGCAGTCCTACCCGCTATGGCTACACCTTC.